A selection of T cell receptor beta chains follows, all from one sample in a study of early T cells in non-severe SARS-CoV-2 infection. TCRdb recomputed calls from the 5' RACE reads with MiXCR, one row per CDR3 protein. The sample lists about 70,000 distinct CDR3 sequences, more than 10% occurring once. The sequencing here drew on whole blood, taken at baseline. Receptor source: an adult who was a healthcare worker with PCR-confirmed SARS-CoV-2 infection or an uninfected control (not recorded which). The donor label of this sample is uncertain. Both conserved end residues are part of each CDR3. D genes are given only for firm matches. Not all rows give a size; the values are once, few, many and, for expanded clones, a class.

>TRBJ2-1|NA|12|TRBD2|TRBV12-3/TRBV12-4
TGTGCCAGCAGTCCCGGACTAGCGGGAGCGTTCTTC
CASSPGLAGAFF
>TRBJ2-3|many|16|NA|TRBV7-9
TGTGCCAGCAGCCTGTTCACCGGGGAAAGCACAGATACGCAGTATTTT
CASSLFTGESTDTQYF
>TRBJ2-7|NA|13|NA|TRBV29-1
TGCAGCGTTGAACCGGACGGTGAGGTTGAGCAGTACTTC
CSVEPDGEVEQYF
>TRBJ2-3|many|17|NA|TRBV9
TGTGCCAGCAGCGTAGGGATGGGGCTTCGTAGCGGAGATACGCAGTATTTT
CASSVGMGLRSGDTQYF
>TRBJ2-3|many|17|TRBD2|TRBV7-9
TGTGCCAGCAGCTCCTCTAGCGGGAGGAACTATCGGGCTACGCAGTATTTT
CASSSSSGRNYRATQYF
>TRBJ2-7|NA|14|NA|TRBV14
TGTGCCAGCAGCCAAGGGGGGCTCTGGCTCGAGCAGTACTTC
CASSQGGLWLEQYF
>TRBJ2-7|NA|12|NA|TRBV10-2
TGCGCCGTGGCCAGCGAGGACTACGAGCAGTACTTC
CAVASEDYEQYF
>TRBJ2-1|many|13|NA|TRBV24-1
TGTGCCACCAGTGATTCTGGGGTTACTGAGCAGTTCTTC
CATSDSGVTEQFF
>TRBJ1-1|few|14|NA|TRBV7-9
TGTGCCAGCAGCTTAAGAGCAGCGAACACTGAAGCTTTCTTT
CASSLRAANTEAFF
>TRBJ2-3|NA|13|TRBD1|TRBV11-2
TGTGCCAGCCCGGGACAGGGAAAGGATACGCAGTATTTT
CASPGQGKDTQYF
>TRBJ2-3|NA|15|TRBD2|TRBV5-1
TGCGCCAGCAGCCAGACTAGCGGTTTCACAGATACGCAGTATTTT
CASSQTSGFTDTQYF
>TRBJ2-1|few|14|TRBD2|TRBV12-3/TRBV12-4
TGTGCCAGCAGTTTGAGCGGGGGGGTGGTTGAGCAGTTCTTC
CASSLSGGVVEQFF